The next 23 T cell receptor beta chains were all read from a single sample in a study of T-cell reconstitution after alpha-beta-depleted transplantation in children. As it was prepared, the TCRbeta library received unique molecular identifiers. TCRdb itself ran the PCR reads through MiXCR, one entry per CDR3 protein. The data show about 420,000 distinct CDR3 sequences, around 9.9% seen once. Sequencing used PBMCs from the stem cell graft donor, obtained from the stem cell graft. These receptor sequences come from a human donor who donated a stem cell graft to a child with acute myeloid leukemia.

This clonotype was counted ten times or more. DNA of the CDR3: TGCAGTGCCCGGCGGACCACCTACGAGCAGTACTTC. This translates into CSARRTTYEQYF. The chain combines TRBV20-1 with TRBJ2-7, with no clear D. V was shortened by 6 bases and J by 2 bases, with 11 bases between the two germline ends. From germline, CDR1 is DFQATT and CDR2 SNEGSKA (reference sequence). The CDR3 is 12 residues long.

This clonotype was found a few times. This rearrangement joins TRBV20-1 to TRBJ1-1; D unresolved. Germline assignment: CDR1 DFQATT and CDR2 SNEGSKA (reference sequence). V was cut by 6 bases and J by 1 base, with 12 bases left in between. CDR3 length: 13 amino acids. The CDR3 loop is CSAIRFPNTEAFF. The CDR3 nucleotides are TGCAGTGCCATACGGTTCCCGAACACTGAAGCTTTCTTT.

The CDR3 DNA follows: TGTGCCAGCAGCTTAGCGCCTAGCGAGGGGGGAAACATTCAGTACTTC. As protein: CASSLAPSEGGNIQYF. This chain links TRBV7-2 with TRBJ2-4, with D perhaps TRBD1 or TRBD2 (6 bases each). The CDR3 is 16 amino acids. V was shortened by 0 bases and J by 6 bases, with 15 bases between the two germline ends. Germline V gene data show CDR1 as SGHTA and CDR2 as FQGNSA.

The sample holds a few counts of this clonotype. The V and J genes are TRBV18 and TRBJ2-7; D possibly uses TRBD1 or TRBD2 (6 bases each). This CDR3 has 12 amino acids. Germline V CDR1 and CDR2: KGHSH, LQKENI. CDR3 amino acids: CASHREDYEQYF. The CDR3 DNA reads as TGTGCGAGCCACAGGGAGGACTACGAGCAGTACTTC.

This rearrangement joins TRBV6-2 or TRBV6-3 to TRBJ2-3, with a tentative D call TRBD1 (6 bases). Trimming took off 5 bases at V and 7 bases at J, with 28 bases between the two ends. The CDR3 covers 18 residues. Germline V gene sequence: CDR1 MNHEY, CDR2 SVGEGT. CDR3 region: CASSQIHPPGQPYYTQYF. In DNA form, the CDR3 reads TGTGCCAGCAGTCAAATCCATCCACCGGGACAACCCTATTATACGCAGTATTTT.

This clonotype was counted many times. This chain links TRBV18 with TRBJ2-5; TRBD1 might be the D (6 bases). V was pared by 8 bases and J by 2 bases, with 12 bases between. The CDR3 has 13 residues. The germline CDR1 and CDR2 sequences are KGHSH and LQKENI. This CDR3 is CASSPDRQETQYF. The CDR3 DNA reads TGTGCCAGCAGCCCAGACAGGCAAGAGACCCAGTACTTC.

This clonotype was found many times. The chain combines TRBV5-6 with TRBJ2-5; D may be TRBD1 or TRBD2 (7 bases each). Germline CDR1 reads SGHDT; CDR2 reads YYEEEE. V lost 4 bases and J 0 bases, leaving 22 bases between the germline ends. The CDR3 has 18 residues. CDR3 region: CASSPTQGPGGYQETQYF. The DNA of the CDR3 is TGTGCCAGCAGCCCAACACAGGGGCCGGGGGGTTACCAAGAGACCCAGTACTTC.

V and J are TRBV29-1 and TRBJ2-1; TRBD1 matches 10 bases. This CDR3 is built from 15 residues. Germline assignment: CDR1 SQVTM and CDR2 ANQGSEA. J lost 3 bases, V lost 0 bases, and 2 bases had no gene match. This CDR3 reads CSVEDGQGDYNEQFF. The CDR3 DNA reads as TGCAGCGTTGAAGACGGACAGGGGGACTACAATGAGCAGTTCTTC.

The V call is TRBV18, the J call TRBJ2-7, with D possibly called TRBD1 or TRBD2 (5 bases each). The CDR3 runs 15 residues. V lost 5 bases and J 4 bases, leaving 18 bases between the germline ends. Germline loops: CDR1 KGHSH, CDR2 LQKENI. This chain's CDR3 is CASSEGDGAPYEQYF. CDR3 in DNA: TGTGCCAGCTCAGAAGGGGACGGAGCGCCATACGAGCAGTACTTC.

V usage is TRBV4-3 and J usage is TRBJ2-1; maybe TRBD1 (6 bases). The ends were cut back, 2 bases at V and 10 bases at J, with 18 bases in the middle. The CDR3 sequence is 15 residues long. Germline CDR1 LGHNA, CDR2 YSLEER. The chain's CDR3 is CASSQLGGGGAEQFF. As DNA, the CDR3 is TGCGCCAGCAGCCAACTAGGGGGTGGTGGGGCCGAGCAGTTCTTC.

This clonotype was observed at least ten times. The chain recombines TRBV11-2 with TRBJ2-1, with no clear D. The CDR3 is 14 amino acids. V lost 3 bases, J lost 10 bases, and 16 bases lay in between. Germline assignment: CDR1 SGHAT and CDR2 FQNNGV. The CDR3 sequence is CASSFAPTTVEQFF. CDR3 in DNA: TGTGCCAGCAGCTTCGCGCCCACGACTGTAGAGCAGTTCTTC.

The genes are TRBV20-1 and TRBJ1-1; 9 positions agree with TRBD1. V dropped 4 bases and J dropped 7; count of bases not matched to a gene: 4. Germline loops: CDR1 DFQATT, CDR2 SNEGSKA (reference sequence). CDR3 length: 12 amino acids. CDR3: CSAITGGVEAFF. CDR3 in DNA: TGCAGTGCTATAACAGGGGGCGTTGAAGCTTTCTTT.

This clonotype was seen at least ten times. The CDR3 protein is CSAPGGPNTEAFF. The CDR3 nucleotides read TGCAGTGCCCCGGGAGGACCGAACACTGAAGCTTTCTTT. The genes are TRBV20-1 and TRBJ1-1; no reliable D call. The CDR3 totals 13 residues. The germline V gene encodes CDR1 DFQATT and CDR2 SNEGSKA (reference sequence). Trimming pared 6 bases from V and 1 base from J, leaving 12 bases between.

This chain links TRBV7-9 with TRBJ1-5, with D perhaps TRBD1 (5 bases). The CDR3 is 14 residues long. V gave up 3 bases and J gave up 5 bases, with 11 bases separating them. CDR1 is SEHNR and CDR2 is FQNEAQ in the germline V gene (reference sequence). The CDR3 DNA sequence: TGTGCCAGCAGCTTTTCGTCGGGGGATCAGCCCCAGCATTTT. Encoded protein: CASSFSSGDQPQHF.

This clonotype was seen a handful of times. The genes are TRBV5-1 and TRBJ2-7; D is unresolved. Trimming removed 8 bases from V and 2 bases from J, with 23 bases in between. The CDR3 runs to 16 residues. CDR1 is SGHRS and CDR2 is YFSETQ in the germline V gene. In nucleotides, the CDR3 is TGCGCCAGTGGGGAACTGGATGGTGGCAGCCCCTACGAGCAGTACTTC. It translates to CASGELDGGSPYEQYF.

This clonotype was found many times. The chain's CDR3 is CSAHTGVRTEAFF. CDR3 nucleotides: TGCAGCGCCCACACAGGGGTTCGCACTGAAGCTTTCTTT. J is TRBJ1-1 and V is TRBV29-1, with 7 bases aligning to TRBD1. The CDR3 runs to 13 residues. In germline, CDR1 is SQVTM, CDR2 ANQGSEA. J was trimmed by 4 bases and V by 7 bases; bases with no gene match: 9. The full variable domain, its missing parts supplied by reference TRBV29-1 and TRBJ1-1, is SAVISQKPSRDICQRGTSLTIQCQVDSQVTMMFWYRQQPGQSLTLIATANQGSEATYESGFVIDKFPISRPNLTFSTLTVSNMSPEDSSIYLCSAHTGVRTEAFFGQGTRLTVV.

V and J are TRBV20-1 and TRBJ2-2; no firm D call. Germline V lookup: CDR1 DFQATT, CDR2 SNEGSKA (reference sequence). The CDR3 is made up of 14 amino acids. Trimming cost V 2 bases and J 1 base, with 8 bases left between them. The DNA of the CDR3 is TGCAGTGCTAGACCTCTCAAGAACACCGGGGAGCTGTTTTTT. Translating it yields CSARPLKNTGELFF.

This clonotype was picked up many times. The chain combines TRBV20-1 with TRBJ2-5; a weak D match, TRBD1 (7 bases). CDR3 size: 15 residues. Germline CDR1 reads DFQATT; CDR2 reads SNEGSKA (reference sequence). Deletions cut 2 bases from V and 2 bases from J, with 15 bases between. The CDR3 bases are TGCAGTGCTAGATCCCGGGGGACAGTTCAAGAGACCCAGTACTTC. Translating it yields CSARSRGTVQETQYF.

The rearrangement uses TRBV9 and TRBJ1-6, with unresolved D. This CDR3 is built from 15 residues. CDR1 and CDR2 (germline): SGDLS, YYNGEE. V gave up 0 bases and J gave up 3 bases, with 7 bases separating them. The DNA for the CDR3 is TGTGCCAGCAGCGTAGGAACCGGCTATAATTCACCCCTCCACTTT. Its translation: CASSVGTGYNSPLHF.

This chain uses TRBV6-9 with TRBJ2-2; D unresolved. Germline V gene lookup returns CDR1 MNHGY and CDR2 SVAAGI. The germline V and J ends were trimmed by 0 bases and 0 bases, with 11 bases remaining between them. The CDR3 has 17 residues. The CDR3 loop reads CASSYSVPDANTGELFF. CDR3 coding DNA: TGTGCCAGCAGTTATTCGGTCCCAGACGCGAACACCGGGGAGCTGTTTTTT.

This clonotype was seen a few times. The chain employs TRBV7-9 and TRBJ1-4; TRBD1 aligns across 7 bases. The CDR3 has 14 residues. J gave up 8 bases and V 5 bases, and 8 bases lay outside the gene matches. CDR1 and CDR2 (germline): SEHNR, FQNEAQ (reference sequence). CDR3 protein: CASSTQGGQEKLFF. In DNA form, the CDR3 reads TGTGCCAGCAGCACCCAGGGGGGGCAGGAAAAACTGTTTTTT.

This clonotype was found many times. This chain joins TRBV7-2 and TRBJ2-3, with 7 bases matching TRBD2. CDR1 and CDR2 (germline): SGHTA, FQGNSA. Trimming took 5 bases from V and 8 from J; bases not matched to a gene: 13. This CDR3 region has 15 residues. CDR3 nucleotides: TGTGCCAGCAGCGCAAGCGGGGTGCCTCCTGGTACGCAGTATTTT. It translates to CASSASGVPPGTQYF.

This clonotype was found a few times. The chain combines TRBV15 with TRBJ1-1; 9 nucleotides agree with TRBD1. Trimming removed 1 base from V and 7 bases from J; junction bases left unmatched: 4. Germline CDR1 and CDR2: LNHNV and YYDKDF (reference sequence). CDR3 size: 14 residues. The CDR3 spells CATSRGQGDYEAFF. CDR3 nucleotides: TGTGCCACCAGCAGAGGACAGGGGGATTATGAAGCTTTCTTT.